This T cell receptor (beta chain) comes out of a study of blood T cell repertoires in COVID-19. On the study more broadly: Acute-phase and convalescent COVID-19 samples originated in the United States, Italy and Spain.

Living in 24 US areas, the participants were between roughly 18 and 89 years of age. Clinical history reported by participants formed the basis on which cohorts were assigned. The CDR3 consists of 13 residues. CDR1 and CDR2 (germline): SGHTA, FQGNSA. Trimming took 0 bases from V and 7 from J, leaving 9 bases between them. In the original analysis: From reference gene primer amplification, estimates of nucleated cell counts were derived. Some clones are missing from TCRdb's copy, which holds only in-frame ones; the method was immunoSEQ multiplex PCR. The D gene and trimming were derived from the DNA, and the V and J assignments and clone size from that table. The sample lists hundreds of thousands of clones, around 84% occurring once.

The chain couples TRBV7-2 to TRBJ1-2; D gene unclear. This TCR derives from a woman aged 50 to 60 who had recovered from COVID-19. Sequencing used PBMCs or T cells enriched from blood (not recorded which). CDR3 loop: CASSLARGSGYTF. The CDR3 DNA follows: TGTGCCAGCAGCTTAGCCCGAGGCTCTGGCTACACCTTC.